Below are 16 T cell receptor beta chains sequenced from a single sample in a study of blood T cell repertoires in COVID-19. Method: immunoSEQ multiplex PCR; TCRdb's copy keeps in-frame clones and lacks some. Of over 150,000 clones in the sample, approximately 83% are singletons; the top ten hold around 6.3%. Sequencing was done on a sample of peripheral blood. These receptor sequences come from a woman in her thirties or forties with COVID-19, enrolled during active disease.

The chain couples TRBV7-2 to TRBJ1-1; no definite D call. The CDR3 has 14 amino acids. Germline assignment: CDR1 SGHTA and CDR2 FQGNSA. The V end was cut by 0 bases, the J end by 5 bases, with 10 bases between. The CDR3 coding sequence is TGTGCCAGCAGCTTAGCCATAACAAGAACTGAAGCTTTCTTT. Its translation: CASSLAITRTEAFF.

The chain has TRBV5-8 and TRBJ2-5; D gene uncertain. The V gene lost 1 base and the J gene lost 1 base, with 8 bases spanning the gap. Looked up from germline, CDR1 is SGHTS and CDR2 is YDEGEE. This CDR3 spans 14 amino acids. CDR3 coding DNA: TGTGCCAGCAGCTTGCAGGTGTTCCAAGAGACCCAGTACTTC. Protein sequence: CASSLQVFQETQYF.

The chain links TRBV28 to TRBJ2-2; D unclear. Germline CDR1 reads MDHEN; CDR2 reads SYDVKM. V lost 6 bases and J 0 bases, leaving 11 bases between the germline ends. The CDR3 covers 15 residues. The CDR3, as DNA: TGTGCCAGCAGGTGGCGGCAGACGAACACCGGGGAGCTGTTTTTT. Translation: CASRWRQTNTGELFF.

CDR3 residues: CASSLVQGQSYGYTF. The CDR3, as DNA: TGTGCCAGCAGCTTAGTTCAGGGGCAGTCCTATGGCTACACCTTC. The genes are TRBV11-3 and TRBJ1-2; the D gene is possibly TRBD1 (6 bases). The germline V gene encodes CDR1 SGHNT and CDR2 YENEEA. The CDR3 covers 15 residues. The V gene lost 1 base and the J gene lost 4 bases, with 13 bases spanning the gap.

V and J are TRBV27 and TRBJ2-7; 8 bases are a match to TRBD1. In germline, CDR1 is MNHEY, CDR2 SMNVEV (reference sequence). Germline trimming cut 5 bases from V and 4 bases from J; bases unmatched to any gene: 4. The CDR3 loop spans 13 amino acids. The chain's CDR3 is CASSPTGAYEQYF. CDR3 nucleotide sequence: TGTGCCAGCAGTCCGACAGGGGCGTACGAGCAGTACTTC.

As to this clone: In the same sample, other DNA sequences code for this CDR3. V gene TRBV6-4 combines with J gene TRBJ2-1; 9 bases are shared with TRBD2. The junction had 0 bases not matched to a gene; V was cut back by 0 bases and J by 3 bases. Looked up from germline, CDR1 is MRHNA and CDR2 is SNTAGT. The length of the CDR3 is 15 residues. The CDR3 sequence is CASSDSRGGYNEQFF. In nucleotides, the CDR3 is TGTGCCAGCAGTGACTCGCGGGGGGGCTACAATGAGCAGTTCTTC.

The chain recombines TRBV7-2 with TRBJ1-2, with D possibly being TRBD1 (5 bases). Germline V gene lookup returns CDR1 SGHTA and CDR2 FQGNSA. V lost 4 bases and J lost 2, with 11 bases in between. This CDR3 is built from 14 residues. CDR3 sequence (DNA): TGTGCCAGCAGCTCTGACAGTTTCAACTATGGCTACACCTTC. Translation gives CASSSDSFNYGYTF.

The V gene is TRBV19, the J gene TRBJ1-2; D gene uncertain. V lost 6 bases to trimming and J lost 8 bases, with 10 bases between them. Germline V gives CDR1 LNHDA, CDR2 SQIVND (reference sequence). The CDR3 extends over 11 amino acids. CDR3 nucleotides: TGTGCCAGTAGCACTGGAGACGGCTACACCTTC. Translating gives CASSTGDGYTF.

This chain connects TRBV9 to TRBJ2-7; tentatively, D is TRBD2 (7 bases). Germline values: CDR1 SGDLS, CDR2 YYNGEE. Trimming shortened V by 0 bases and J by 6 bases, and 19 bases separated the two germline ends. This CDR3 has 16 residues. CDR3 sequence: CASSVGGGGSAVEQYF. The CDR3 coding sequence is TGTGCCAGCAGCGTAGGGGGGGGCGGGAGCGCCGTCGAGCAGTACTTC. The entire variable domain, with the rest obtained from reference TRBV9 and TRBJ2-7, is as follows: DSGVTQTPKHLITATGQRVTLRCSPRSGDLSVYWYQQSLDQGLQFLIQYYNGEERAKGNILERFSAQQFPDLHSELNLSSLELGDSALYFCASSVGGGGSAVEQYFGPGTRLTVT.

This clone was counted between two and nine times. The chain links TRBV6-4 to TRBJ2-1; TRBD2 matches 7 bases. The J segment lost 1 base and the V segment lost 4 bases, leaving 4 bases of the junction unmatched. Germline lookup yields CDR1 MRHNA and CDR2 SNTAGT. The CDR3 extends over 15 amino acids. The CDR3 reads CASSGDGGSYNEQFF. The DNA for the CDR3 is TGTGCCAGCAGTGGTGACGGGGGGTCCTACAATGAGCAGTTCTTC.

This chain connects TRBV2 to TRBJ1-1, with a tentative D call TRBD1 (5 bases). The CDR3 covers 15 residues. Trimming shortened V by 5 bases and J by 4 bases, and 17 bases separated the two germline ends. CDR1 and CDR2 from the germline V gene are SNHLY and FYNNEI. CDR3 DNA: TGTGCCAGCAGTTCCATAAGGGGAGGTACCACTGAAGCTTTCTTT. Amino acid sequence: CASSSIRGGTTEAFF.

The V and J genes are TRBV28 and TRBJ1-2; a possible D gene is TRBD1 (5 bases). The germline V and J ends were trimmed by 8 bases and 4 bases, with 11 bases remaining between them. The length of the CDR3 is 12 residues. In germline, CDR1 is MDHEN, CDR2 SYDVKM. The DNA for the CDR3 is TGTGCCAGCGACAACAGGAGCTATGGCTACACCTTC. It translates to CASDNRSYGYTF.

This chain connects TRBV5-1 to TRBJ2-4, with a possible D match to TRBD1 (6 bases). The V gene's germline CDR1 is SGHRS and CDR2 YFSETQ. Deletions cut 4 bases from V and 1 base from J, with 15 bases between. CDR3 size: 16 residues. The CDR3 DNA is TGCGCCAGCAGCCCACGGACAGCTGAGGCCAAAAACATTCAGTACTTC. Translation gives CASSPRTAEAKNIQYF.

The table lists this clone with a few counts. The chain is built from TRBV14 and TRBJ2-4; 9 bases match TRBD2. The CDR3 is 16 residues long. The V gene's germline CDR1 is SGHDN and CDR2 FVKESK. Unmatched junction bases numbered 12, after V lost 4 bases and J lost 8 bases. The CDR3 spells CASSLSLAGRSDIQYF. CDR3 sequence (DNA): TGTGCCAGCAGCCTTAGCCTAGCGGGGAGGAGTGACATTCAGTACTTC. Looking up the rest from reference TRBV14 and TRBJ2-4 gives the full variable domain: EAGVTQFPSHSVIEKGQTVTLRCDPISGHDNLYWYRRVMGKEIKFLLHFVKESKQDESGMPNNRFLAERTGGTYSTLKVQPAELEDSGVYFCASSLSLAGRSDIQYFGAGTRLSVL.

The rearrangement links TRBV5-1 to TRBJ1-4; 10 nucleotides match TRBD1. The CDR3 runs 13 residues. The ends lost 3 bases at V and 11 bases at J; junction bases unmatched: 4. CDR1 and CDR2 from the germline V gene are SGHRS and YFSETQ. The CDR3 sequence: CASSWGTGEKLFF. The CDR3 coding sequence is TGCGCCAGCAGCTGGGGGACAGGGGAGAAACTGTTTTTT.

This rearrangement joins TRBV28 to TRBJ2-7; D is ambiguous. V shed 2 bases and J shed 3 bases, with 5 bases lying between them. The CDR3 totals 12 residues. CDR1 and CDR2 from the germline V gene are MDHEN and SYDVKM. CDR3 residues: CASSLPFYEQYF. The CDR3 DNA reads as TGTGCCAGCAGTTTACCCTTCTACGAGCAGTACTTC.